This TCR beta chain stems from a study of spatial heterogeneity in lung cancer. Each CDR3 protein is one row after TCRdb ran MiXCR on the 5' RACE reads. Of some 1,800 distinct CDR3 sequences listed, around 9.3% were seen once; the top ten hold about 11%. As for time point: sample taken at primary tumor resection. Only a few counts were recorded for this clonotype. Its antigen is not known. Study findings and constraints: Mutation counts in tumors were tracked by counts of expanded intratumoral alpha and beta TCRs.

The CDR3 has 11 amino acids. Trimming removed 1 base at V and 6 bases at J, with 0 bases between. The germline V gene encodes CDR1 LNHDA and CDR2 SQIVND (reference sequence). The chain has TRBV19 and TRBJ2-2; D call uncertain. The source of this sequence is a female donor with early-stage non-small cell lung cancer. This material consisted of lung tumor tissue, taken at surgery. The CDR3 nucleotides are TGTGCCAGTAGTATAGCCGGGGAGCTGTTTTTT. Its protein is CASSIAGELFF.